A single sample is the source of the 10 T cell receptor beta chains below, sequenced in a study of blood T cell repertoires in COVID-19 (dated by TCRdb to about 2020). The library was made by the immunoSEQ multiplex PCR assay. TCRdb provides this immuneACCESS table in a form limited to in-frame rearrangements. Some clones are lacking; in checked studies, under half of them reflect an unresolved V gene, and why the rest are absent is not known. This sample has hundreds of thousands of clones in its table, and about nine tenths of those were observed once. The ten largest account for about 6% of the sample. Sequences were obtained from peripheral blood. The receptors stem from a man between 60 and 70 years old who had recovered from COVID-19.

In this sample, this clone turned up a few times. A read error may produce the germline difference seen at one junction end. The chain recombines TRBV7-7 with TRBJ2-1; D is perhaps TRBD2 (5 bases). This CDR3 spans 15 amino acids. Germline CDR1 is SSHAT and CDR2 is FNYEAQ (reference sequence). The CDR3 DNA sequence: TGTGCTAGCAGCTTAGGGCTAGCTCAATCCGGTGAGCAGTTCTTC. Residues: CASSLGLAQSGEQFF.

The rearrangement joins TRBV6-1 to TRBJ1-1; D unresolved. This CDR3 comprises 13 residues. V was cut by 2 bases and J by 5 bases, with 9 bases left in between. Per the germline V gene, CDR1 is MNHNS and CDR2 is SASEGT. In nucleotides, the CDR3 is TGTGCCAGCAGTGAACCCGGGTGGACTGAAGCTTTCTTT. Its translation is CASSEPGWTEAFF.

This chain connects TRBV5-4 to TRBJ1-3; D is unresolved. Germline values: CDR1 SGHNT, CDR2 YYREEE (reference sequence). This CDR3 is 13 amino acids long. V was cut by 4 bases and J by 3 bases, with 8 bases left in between. The CDR3 region has the DNA TGTGCCAGCAGCACGCGGGGTGGAAACACCATATATTTT. Its translation is CASSTRGGNTIYF.

J is TRBJ1-3 and V is TRBV4-1; D gene unclear. The CDR3 covers 14 residues. The ends were cut back, 0 bases at V and 6 bases at J, with 9 bases in the middle. Germline V CDR1 and CDR2: MGHRA, YSYEKL. The CDR3 spells CASSQDWELNTIYF. CDR3 in DNA: TGCGCCAGCAGCCAAGACTGGGAGCTAAACACCATATATTTT.

The CDR3: CASSSGISGANVLTF. The CDR3 DNA reads TGTGCCAGCAGCTCAGGGATCTCTGGGGCCAACGTCCTGACTTTC. The chain combines TRBV11-2 with TRBJ2-6; weak D call: TRBD1 (5 bases). The CDR3 totals 15 residues. V lost 4 bases, J lost 0 bases, and 7 bases lay in between. Per germline, CDR1 SGHAT and CDR2 FQNNGV.

The gene calls are TRBV11-2 and TRBJ2-2; 11 bases are a match to TRBD1. The CDR3 is 17 residues long. The V segment lost 0 bases and the J segment 4 bases; nucleotides outside the gene matches: 4. Germline CDR1 and CDR2: SGHAT and FQNNGV. Here the CDR3 reads CASSLDRGTGGTGELFF. The CDR3 DNA reads as TGTGCCAGCAGCTTAGATAGAGGGACAGGGGGCACCGGGGAGCTGTTTTTT.

This rearrangement joins TRBV6-1 to TRBJ2-5; maybe TRBD1 (5 bases). The CDR3 extends over 15 amino acids. Germline V lookup: CDR1 MNHNS, CDR2 SASEGT. The germline V and J ends were trimmed by 2 bases and 2 bases, with 12 bases remaining between them. Here the CDR3 reads CASSEIRAGQETQYF. CDR3 in DNA: TGTGCCAGCAGTGAAATTAGGGCAGGGCAAGAGACCCAGTACTTC.

V gene TRBV7-3 combines with J gene TRBJ1-5; no clear D gene. V was shortened by 5 bases and J by 8 bases, with 19 bases between the two germline ends. The CDR3 consists of 15 residues. Germline lookup yields CDR1 SGHTA and CDR2 FQGTGA. Written as DNA, the CDR3 is TGTGCCAGCAGCCCGCGGGAGGGAGGAACTAAGCCCCAGCATTTT. Its protein product is CASSPREGGTKPQHF.

V and J are TRBV10-1 and TRBJ2-2, with 11 nucleotides matching TRBD1. The germline V gene encodes CDR1 WNHNN and CDR2 SYGVQD (reference sequence). This CDR3 spans 15 amino acids. Trimming took 5 bases from V and 6 from J; bases not matched to a gene: 5. The DNA of the CDR3 is TGCGCCAGCAGTCGAACGGGACAGGGGGCCGGGGAGCTGTTTTTT. This translates into CASSRTGQGAGELFF.

V and J are TRBV19 and TRBJ1-1; 9 nucleotides match TRBD1. Germline V gene data show CDR1 as LNHDA and CDR2 as SQIVND (reference sequence). Germline trimming cut 8 bases from V and 3 bases from J; bases unmatched to any gene: 7. The CDR3 length is 14 residues. The CDR3 sequence is CASRGQGRDTEAFF. The CDR3 DNA reads TGTGCCAGTCGTGGACAGGGGCGGGACACTGAAGCTTTCTTT.